The entry below gives a single T cell receptor (beta chain) sequence along with its context. Its matching antigen is unknown. The same CDR3 also results from other DNA sequences found in this sample. Focal radiation and CTLA-4 blockade (ipilimumab) were tested in chemo-refractory metastatic non-small-cell lung cancer patients. This sample is drawn from a study of radiotherapy plus CTLA-4 blockade in lung cancer. Study-wide background: Disease control was achieved by roughly 32% of patients, and objective responses by 18%.

Findings and caveats of the study: Early blood T cell clone changes and increased post-radiation serum interferon-beta were reportedly the strongest response predictors. After radiotherapy and ipilimumab, tumor-derived clones expanded in peripheral blood.

The CDR3 has 12 residues. With 3 bases removed from V and 3 bases from J, the gap between germline ends came to 4 bases. From germline, CDR1 is KGHSH and CDR2 LQKENI. Sequencing was performed with immunoSEQ multiplex PCR; in TCRdb, only in-frame clones are kept and a portion is missing. The sample contains roughly 90,000 clones, 80% to 90% of which appear only once. Sequences were derived from peripheral blood, sampled from a patient treated with radiotherapy plus ipilimumab. V is TRBV18 and J is TRBJ2-3, with D unclear. The sequence came from a human donor with non-small cell lung cancer that progressed on radiotherapy plus ipilimumab. This chain's CDR3 is CASSPTTDTQYF. Here the CDR3 DNA reads TGTGCCAGCTCACCGACGACAGATACGCAGTATTTT.